This T cell receptor (beta chain) was identified during a study of T cells after yellow fever vaccination. This clonotype was seen repeatedly, ten times or more. In making TCR cDNA, 5'RACE template switching added a universal primer site and UMIs to it. TCRdb re-derived calls from the 5' RACE reads in MiXCR, one entry per CDR3 protein. The sample lists over 110,000 distinct CDR3 sequences; 6.5% to 8.5% were seen once. The V gene lost 6 bases and the J gene lost 6 bases, with 18 bases spanning the gap. The CDR3 is 14 amino acids. The V gene's germline CDR1 is DFQATT and CDR2 SNEGSKA (reference sequence).

The chain couples TRBV20-1 to TRBJ2-1, with D possibly being TRBD2 (5 bases). The starting material was CD4+ T cells sorted from PBMCs, obtained 5 days after the yellow fever booster vaccination. This clonotype originated in a man between 25 and 39 years old who received the YFV17D yellow fever vaccine. The CDR3 DNA reads as TGCAGTGCACTGAACGGGCTAGCTGGCAATGAGCAGTTCTTC. Its translation is CSALNGLAGNEQFF.